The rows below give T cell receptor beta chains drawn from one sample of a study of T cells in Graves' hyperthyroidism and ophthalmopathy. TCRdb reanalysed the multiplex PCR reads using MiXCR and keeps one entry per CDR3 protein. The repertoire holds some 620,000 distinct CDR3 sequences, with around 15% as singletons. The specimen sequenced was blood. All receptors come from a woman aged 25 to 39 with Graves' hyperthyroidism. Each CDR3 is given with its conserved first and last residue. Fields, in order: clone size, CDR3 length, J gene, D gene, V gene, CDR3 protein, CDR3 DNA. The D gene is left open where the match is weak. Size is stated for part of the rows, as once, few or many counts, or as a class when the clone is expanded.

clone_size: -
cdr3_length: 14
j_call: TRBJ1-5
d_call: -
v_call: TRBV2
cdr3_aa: CASSYQGPDQPQHF
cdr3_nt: TGTGCCAGCAGTTATCAGGGTCCCGATCAGCCCCAGCATTTT

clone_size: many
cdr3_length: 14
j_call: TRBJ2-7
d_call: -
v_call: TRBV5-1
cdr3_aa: CASSEIRGTYEQYF
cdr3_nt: TGCGCCAGCAGCGAGATCCGGGGCACCTACGAGCAGTACTTC

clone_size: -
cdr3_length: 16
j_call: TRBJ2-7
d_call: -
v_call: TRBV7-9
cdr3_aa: CASSLGRGARTAEQYF
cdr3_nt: TGTGCCAGCAGCTTGGGTAGGGGGGCTAGAACGGCCGAGCAGTACTTC

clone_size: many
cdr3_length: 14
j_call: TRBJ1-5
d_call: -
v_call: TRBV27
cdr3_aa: CASRPGVSNQPQHF
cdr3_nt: TGTGCCAGCAGACCGGGGGTTAGCAATCAGCCCCAGCATTTT

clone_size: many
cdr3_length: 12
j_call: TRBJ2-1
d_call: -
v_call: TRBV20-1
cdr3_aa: CSAEQGYNEQFF
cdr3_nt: TGCAGTGCTGAACAGGGTTACAATGAGCAGTTCTTC

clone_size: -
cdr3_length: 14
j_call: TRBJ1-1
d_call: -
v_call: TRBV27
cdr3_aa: CASSLFPEPSVAFF
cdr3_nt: TGTGCCAGCAGTTTATTCCCTGAACCTAGCGTAGCTTTCTTT

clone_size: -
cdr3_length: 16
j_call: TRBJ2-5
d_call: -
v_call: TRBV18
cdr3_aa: CASSPNGGRIRETQYF
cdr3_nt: TGTGCCAGCTCACCAAACGGTGGGAGAATCAGAGAGACCCAGTACTTC

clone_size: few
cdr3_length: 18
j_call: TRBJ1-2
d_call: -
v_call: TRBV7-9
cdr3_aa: CASSLGINLRDEPNGYTF
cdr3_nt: TGTGCCAGCAGCTTAGGGATCAACCTCCGGGATGAACCTAATGGCTACACCTTC

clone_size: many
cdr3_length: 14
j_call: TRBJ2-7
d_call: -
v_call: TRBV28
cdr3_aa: CASSLLGGSYEQYF
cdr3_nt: TGTGCCAGCAGTTTATTAGGAGGTTCCTACGAGCAGTACTTC

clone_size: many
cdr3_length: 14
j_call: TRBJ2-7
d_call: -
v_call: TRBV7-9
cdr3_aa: CASSLRGGFHEQYF
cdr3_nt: TGTGCCAGCAGCTTACGGGGAGGCTTCCACGAGCAGTACTTC

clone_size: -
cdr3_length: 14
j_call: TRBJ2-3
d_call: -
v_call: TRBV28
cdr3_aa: CASSFLAAQDTQYF
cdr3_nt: TGTGCCAGCAGTTTCTTGGCGGCCCAGGATACGCAGTATTTT

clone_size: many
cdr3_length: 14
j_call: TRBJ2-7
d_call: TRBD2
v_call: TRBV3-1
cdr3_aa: CASSQAGLADEQYF
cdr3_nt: TGTGCCAGCAGCCAAGCGGGACTAGCGGACGAGCAGTACTTC

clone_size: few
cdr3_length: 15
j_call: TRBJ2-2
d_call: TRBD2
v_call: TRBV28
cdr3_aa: CASRTSGSWTGELFF
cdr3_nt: TGTGCCAGCAGGACTAGCGGGAGTTGGACCGGGGAGCTGTTTTTT

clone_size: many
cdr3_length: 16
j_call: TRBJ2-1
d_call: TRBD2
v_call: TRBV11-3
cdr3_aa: CASSSYLAAGHNEQFF
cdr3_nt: TGTGCCAGCAGCTCATACCTAGCGGCAGGTCACAATGAGCAGTTCTTC

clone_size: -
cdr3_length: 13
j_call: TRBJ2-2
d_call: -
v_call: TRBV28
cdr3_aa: CASSFVSAGELFF
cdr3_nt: TGTGCCAGCAGTTTTGTGAGCGCCGGGGAGCTGTTTTTT

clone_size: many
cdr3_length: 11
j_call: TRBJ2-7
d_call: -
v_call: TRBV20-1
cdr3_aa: CSATTLGEQYF
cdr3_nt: TGCAGTGCTACTACGTTGGGCGAGCAGTACTTC

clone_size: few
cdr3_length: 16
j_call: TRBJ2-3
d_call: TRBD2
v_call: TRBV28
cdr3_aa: CASRPLLAGVADTQYF
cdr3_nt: TGTGCCAGCAGGCCCCTACTAGCGGGGGTGGCAGATACGCAGTATTTT

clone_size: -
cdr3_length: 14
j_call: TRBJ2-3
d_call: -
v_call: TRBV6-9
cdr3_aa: CASSYSSAPDTQYF
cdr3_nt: TGTGCCAGCAGTTACAGCAGCGCCCCAGATACGCAGTATTTT

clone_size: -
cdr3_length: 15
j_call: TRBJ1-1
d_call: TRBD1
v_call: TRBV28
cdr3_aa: CASSATGALNTEAFF
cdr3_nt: TGTGCCAGCAGTGCGACAGGGGCCTTGAACACTGAAGCTTTCTTT

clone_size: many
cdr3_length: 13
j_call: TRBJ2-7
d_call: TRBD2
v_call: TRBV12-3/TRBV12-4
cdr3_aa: CASSPAGVSEQYF
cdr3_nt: TGTGCCAGCAGCCCTGCGGGAGTAAGCGAGCAGTACTTC

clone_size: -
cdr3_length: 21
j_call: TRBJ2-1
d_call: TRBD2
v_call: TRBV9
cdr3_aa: CASSVPVGLAGRNRSYNEQFF
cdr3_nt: TGTGCCAGCAGCGTGCCCGTTGGACTAGCGGGACGAAATCGCTCCTACAATGAGCAGTTCTTC

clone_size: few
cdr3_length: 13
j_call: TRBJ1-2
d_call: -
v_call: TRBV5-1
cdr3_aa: CASSLVHGRGYTF
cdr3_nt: TGCGCCAGCAGCTTGGTCCATGGGCGAGGCTACACCTTC